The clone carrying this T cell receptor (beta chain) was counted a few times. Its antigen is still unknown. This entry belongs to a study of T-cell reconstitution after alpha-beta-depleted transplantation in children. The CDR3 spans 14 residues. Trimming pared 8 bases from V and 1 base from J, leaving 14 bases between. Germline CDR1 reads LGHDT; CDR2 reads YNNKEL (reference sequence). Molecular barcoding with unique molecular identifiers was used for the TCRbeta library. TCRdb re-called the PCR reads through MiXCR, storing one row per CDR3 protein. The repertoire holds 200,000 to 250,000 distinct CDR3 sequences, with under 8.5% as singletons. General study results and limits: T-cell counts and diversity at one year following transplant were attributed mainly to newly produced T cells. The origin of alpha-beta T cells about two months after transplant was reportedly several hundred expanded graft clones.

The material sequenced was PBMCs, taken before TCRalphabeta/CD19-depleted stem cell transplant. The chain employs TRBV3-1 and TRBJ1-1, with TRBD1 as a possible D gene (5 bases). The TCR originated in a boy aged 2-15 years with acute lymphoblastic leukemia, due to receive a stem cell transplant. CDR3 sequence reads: CASSFSQGNTEAFF. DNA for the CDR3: TGTGCCAGCTCCTTCTCGCAGGGGAACACTGAAGCTTTCTTT.